The TCR beta chain under discussion was sequenced for a study of cytomegalovirus exposure and HLA in healthy donors. Study-wide results and limits: The study recorded about 150 TCR beta chains that were cytomegalovirus-associated. The sole available immune exposure information was CMV serostatus. Previously analyzed data showed that most TCR beta V segments were productive at a frequency of about 87% or about 30%. Later analysis placed DRB1 highest and HLA-C lowest in TCR association rates, which differed by HLA locus.

The PCR used 60 Vbeta and 13 Jbeta primers. Libraries were prepared by immunoSEQ multiplex PCR; TCRdb keeps only in-frame clonotypes and omits some of them. The data contain approximately 160,000 clones, over 70% of them singletons. A word on this clone: Antigen unknown.

The CDR3 sequence is 15 residues long. V shed 3 bases and J 6 bases; nucleotides not matched to a gene: 4. The germline gives CDR1 MNHEY, CDR2 SVGAGI. This receptor was obtained from a man aged 25 to 40 in good health and CMV-seropositive. This chain links TRBV6-5 with TRBJ2-7; 14 bases are a match to TRBD2. Sequenced material: PBMCs. The CDR3 region is CASSYLTSGRGEQYF. In DNA, the CDR3 is TGTGCCAGCAGTTATTTGACTAGCGGGAGGGGCGAGCAGTACTTC.